Shown below are 30 T cell receptor beta chains from a single sample sequenced in a study of blood T cells in healthy people across ages (dated by TCRdb to about 2015). Library creation used 5' RACE. Sequencer: Illumina HiSeq 2500. A second roughly 7 to 12 cycle PCR used a sample-barcoded 5' primer and a J-beta primer mix. TCRdb redid the processing of the public reads, applying fastp at Q25 and MiXCR, and retained in-frame beta chains. A single entry per CDR3 protein holds the most common genes and DNA from its merged rows. The sample contains about 680,000 distinct CDR3 sequences, 45% to 50% of them found a single time. Clones ranked in the top ten supply around 32% of the sample. The sequencing input was blood. The origin of the receptors is a woman aged 55-69 years in good health.

The chain recombines TRBV2 with TRBJ2-3; D unresolved. V shed 10 bases and J shed 3 bases, with 11 bases lying between them. CDR1 and CDR2 from the germline V gene are SNHLY and FYNNEI. The CDR3 has 12 amino acids. CDR3 amino acids: CANRSGTDTQYF. The CDR3 nucleotides read TGTGCCAACAGATCCGGGACAGATACGCAGTATTTT.

In this sample, this clonotype turned up a few times. J is TRBJ1-2 and V is TRBV27; TRBD1 might be the D (5 bases). Germline lookup yields CDR1 MNHEY and CDR2 SMNVEV (reference sequence). The ends were cut back, 4 bases at V and 0 bases at J, with 15 bases in the middle. The CDR3 has 16 amino acids. For the CDR3, the DNA is TGTGCCAGCAGTTCCGACCCGGGACCAGCTAACTATGGCTACACCTTC. It encodes CASSSDPGPANYGYTF.

This clonotype was detected once. The chain carries TRBV28 and TRBJ1-1, with TRBD1 as a possible D gene (6 bases). The germline V and J ends were trimmed by 8 bases and 11 bases, with 18 bases remaining between them. Germline values: CDR1 MDHEN, CDR2 SYDVKM. This CDR3 is built from 12 residues. The CDR3 nucleotides are TGTGCCAGCCGTCCCCAGGGGAGGTCGGCTTTCTTT. Translation gives CASRPQGRSAFF.

The chain carries TRBV5-1 and TRBJ2-2; possible D gene TRBD2, 5 bases. Trimming cost V 6 bases and J 7 bases, with 19 bases left between them. In germline, CDR1 is SGHRS, CDR2 YFSETQ. The CDR3 consists of 15 residues. CDR3 in amino acids: CASTEVVGVDGELFF. In DNA form, the CDR3 reads TGCGCCAGCACCGAAGTCGTGGGAGTGGACGGGGAGCTGTTTTTT.

The chain links TRBV3-1 to TRBJ2-3, with D unresolved. CDR3 length: 14 residues. Trimming removed 6 bases at V and 2 bases at J, with 12 bases between. From germline, CDR1 is LGHDT and CDR2 YNNKEL (reference sequence). The CDR3 bases are TGTGCCAGCAGTCAAAGGGCCACCACAGATACGCAGTATTTT. As protein: CASSQRATTDTQYF.

This clonotype was seen more than once but under ten times. This chain uses TRBV10-3 with TRBJ2-7; TRBD2 matches at 9 bases. The germline gives CDR1 ENHRY, CDR2 SYGVKD. Trimming cost V 3 bases and J 2 bases; bases outside gene matches: 5. The CDR3 loop spans 15 amino acids. In nucleotides, the CDR3 is TGTGCCATCAGTGAAGCGGGGGGAAATCCCTACGAGCAGTACTTC. Its translation: CAISEAGGNPYEQYF.

In its sample, this clonotype was seen a few times. This chain joins TRBV20-1 and TRBJ2-1, with 8 bases identical to TRBD2. The germline gives CDR1 DFQATT, CDR2 SNEGSKA (reference sequence). The J segment lost 4 bases and the V segment lost 1 base, leaving 3 bases of the junction unmatched. This CDR3 region has 14 residues. The chain's CDR3 is CSARVERGYNEQFF. The CDR3 DNA reads as TGCAGTGCTAGAGTGGAGCGGGGGTACAATGAGCAGTTCTTC.

In its sample, this clonotype was seen once. The chain couples TRBV28 to TRBJ2-7; no clear D gene. Trimming stripped 8 bases from V and 0 bases from J, with 17 bases between. Germline CDR1 MDHEN, CDR2 SYDVKM. This CDR3 is 15 amino acids long. CDR3 sequence: CASAAGQSSSYEQYF. The CDR3 DNA reads TGTGCCAGCGCCGCCGGGCAGTCCAGCTCCTACGAGCAGTACTTC.

The V gene is TRBV12-3 or TRBV12-4, the J gene TRBJ2-2, with D uncertain. The CDR3 covers 13 residues. The V and J ends lost 8 bases and 3 bases respectively, with 10 bases between them. The CDR3 DNA sequence: TGTGCCAGCCGTTATGGGGACACCGGGGAGCTGTTTTTT. Translation: CASRYGDTGELFF.

This chain connects TRBV2 to TRBJ2-5, with no clear D. V was shortened by 1 base and J by 5 bases, with 11 bases between the two germline ends. CDR3 size: 14 residues. CDR1 is SNHLY, CDR2 FYNNEI, per germline. The CDR3 DNA sequence: TGTGCCAGCAGTGAAGGGTATACTTGGGAGACCCAGTACTTC. Translated, it gives CASSEGYTWETQYF.

This clonotype occurred many times. The chain uses TRBV11-2 and TRBJ1-2; D is possibly TRBD1 (5 bases). CDR1 is SGHAT, CDR2 FQNNGV, per germline. The CDR3 totals 15 residues. Trimming stripped 0 bases from V and 4 bases from J, with 12 bases between. As DNA, the CDR3 is TGTGCCAGCAGCTTAGACCGCAGGGTCACCTATGGCTACACCTTC. It yields the protein CASSLDRRVTYGYTF.

The genes are TRBV6-5 and TRBJ2-6, with D uncertain. CDR3 length: 15 amino acids. V dropped 2 bases and J dropped 0 bases, with 5 bases sitting between them. Germline V gene data show CDR1 as MNHEY and CDR2 as SVGAGI. CDR3: CASSYEYSGANVLTF. The CDR3 region has the DNA TGTGCCAGCAGTTACGAATACTCTGGGGCCAACGTCCTGACTTTC.

The chain combines TRBV20-1 with TRBJ1-2; the D is unclear. The V end lost 3 bases, the J end lost 4 bases, and 12 bases lay between the germline ends. Germline V gives CDR1 DFQATT, CDR2 SNEGSKA (reference sequence). The CDR3 runs to 13 residues. The CDR3 region is CSASAGLSYGYTF. The CDR3 bases are TGCAGTGCTAGCGCTGGCTTGAGCTATGGCTACACCTTC.

This clonotype was seen only a few times. The rearrangement uses TRBV10-3 and TRBJ2-1; 7 bases are shared with TRBD1. With V trimmed by 2 bases and J by 0 bases, 1 base remained unmatched. The CDR3 totals 15 residues. Germline V gives CDR1 ENHRY, CDR2 SYGVKD. DNA of the CDR3: TGTGCCATCAGTGAGGGGGACAGCTCCTACAATGAGCAGTTCTTC. It specifies CAISEGDSSYNEQFF.

This chain joins TRBV25-1 and TRBJ2-3; possibly TRBD2 for D (6 bases). Germline-derived CDR1 and CDR2 are MGHDK and SYGVNS. The CDR3 runs 16 residues. Trimming removed 1 base from V and 2 bases from J, with 13 bases in between. The CDR3 reads CASSELRGTITDTQYF. As DNA, the CDR3 is TGTGCCAGCAGTGAATTGCGCGGGACCATCACAGATACGCAGTATTTT.

The V gene is TRBV29-1, the J gene TRBJ2-4; a possible D gene is TRBD2 (5 bases). The CDR3 totals 14 residues. Trimming took off 4 bases at V and 0 bases at J, with 10 bases between the two ends. Germline assignment: CDR1 SQVTM and CDR2 ANQGSEA. The CDR3 here is CSVVIGLAKNIQYF. In DNA form, the CDR3 reads TGCAGCGTTGTGATAGGACTAGCCAAAAACATTCAGTACTTC.

The V and J genes are TRBV29-1 and TRBJ2-3; D is unclear. V lost 2 bases to trimming and J lost 3 bases, with 12 bases between them. CDR1 and CDR2 from the germline V gene are SQVTM and ANQGSEA. The CDR3 consists of 14 residues. The CDR3: CSVESRGFTDTQYF. In nucleotides, the CDR3 is TGCAGCGTTGAATCACGAGGATTTACAGATACGCAGTATTTT.

The chain uses TRBV20-1 and TRBJ2-7; 7 bases align to TRBD1. The J call may be faulty, since TRBJ2-5 better matches the DNA end. CDR1 and CDR2 from the germline V gene are DFQATT and SNEGSKA (reference sequence). CDR3 length: 15 amino acids. CDR3 sequence reads: CSARANRGSAETQYF. CDR3 nucleotides: TGCAGTGCTAGAGCTAACAGGGGTTCTGCTGAGACCCAGTACTTC.

The chain has TRBV20-1 and TRBJ1-5, with D possibly matching TRBD1 (5 bases). The CDR3 length is 15 residues. Per germline, CDR1 DFQATT and CDR2 SNEGSKA (reference sequence). V was clipped by 5 bases and J by 4 bases, with 18 bases between them. The CDR3 loop is CSAPLQGGVNQPQHF. CDR3 in DNA: TGCAGTGCTCCCCTCCAGGGTGGGGTTAATCAGCCCCAGCATTTT.

As DNA, the CDR3 is TGTGCCATCAGTGAAGGATCGTTTGCGGGCGCCGATGAGCAGTTCTTC. Protein sequence: CAISEGSFAGADEQFF. The chain joins TRBV10-3 to TRBJ2-1, with a tentative D call TRBD2 (5 bases). The CDR3 totals 16 residues. Trimming removed 3 bases from V and 8 bases from J, with 20 bases in between. Germline CDR1 and CDR2: ENHRY and SYGVKD.

The chain couples TRBV6-5 to TRBJ1-5; possible D gene TRBD1, 5 bases. Germline V CDR1 and CDR2: MNHEY, SVGAGI. With 6 bases removed from V and 2 bases from J, the gap between germline ends came to 11 bases. CDR3 size: 14 residues. The CDR3 protein is CASRRTGRNQPQHF. CDR3 nucleotides: TGTGCCAGCAGACGTACAGGACGCAATCAGCCCCAGCATTTT.

This rearrangement joins TRBV6-2 or TRBV6-3 to TRBJ2-7; D is perhaps TRBD2 (5 bases). The end of the DNA fits TRBJ2-5 better, so the J call may be wrong. In germline, CDR1 is MNHEY, CDR2 SVGEGT. The CDR3 covers 14 residues. This CDR3 is CASKSGNRGETQYF. CDR3 DNA sequence: TGTGCCAGCAAAAGCGGCAATAGAGGAGAGACCCAGTACTTC.

As to this clonotype: A read error may explain this, as a much larger clone is one base away. V usage is TRBV10-3 and J usage is TRBJ2-7; 7 nucleotides match TRBD1. The J segment lost 10 bases and the V segment lost 5 bases, leaving 14 bases of the junction unmatched. The CDR3 loop spans 14 amino acids. Looked up from germline, CDR1 is ENHRY and CDR2 is SYGVKD. The DNA for the CDR3 is TGTGCCATCAGTATGGGTGACAGGGCTGAGGCCCAGTACTTC. This gives the protein CAISMGDRAEAQYF.

The chain has TRBV20-1 and TRBJ2-5, with D unresolved. This CDR3 has 14 amino acids. Trimming removed 4 bases from V and 2 bases from J, with 14 bases in between. Germline CDR1 and CDR2: DFQATT and SNEGSKA (reference sequence). DNA of the CDR3: TGCAGTGCTACGCGGAAGTGGGTGCAAGAGACCCAGTACTTC. It yields the protein CSATRKWVQETQYF.

The chain couples TRBV12-3 or TRBV12-4 to TRBJ2-1, with 10 positions matching TRBD2. This CDR3 is built from 15 residues. V gave up 2 bases and J gave up 7 bases; unmatched junction bases: 5. The CDR3 sequence is CASSLSSGSKNEQFF. The CDR3 nucleotides read TGTGCCAGCAGTTTATCTAGCGGGAGCAAAAATGAGCAGTTCTTC.

This clonotype turned up a few times. V usage is TRBV7-2 and J usage is TRBJ2-1, with D tentatively TRBD1 or TRBD2 (5 bases each). This CDR3 has 15 amino acids. Looked up from germline, CDR1 is SGHTA and CDR2 is FQGNSA. The V end lost 1 base, the J end lost 7 bases, and 14 bases lay between the germline ends. The CDR3 protein is CASSLESGRENEQFF. DNA of the CDR3: TGTGCCAGCAGCTTAGAATCTGGCAGGGAGAATGAGCAGTTCTTC.

The chain has TRBV28 and TRBJ1-1; D is possibly TRBD1 (6 bases). The CDR3 length is 14 residues. CDR1 and CDR2 from the germline V gene are MDHEN and SYDVKM. With 7 bases removed from V and 4 bases from J, the gap between germline ends came to 16 bases. CDR3 region: CASTVSSRGTEAFF. The CDR3 DNA follows: TGTGCCAGCACCGTTTCCTCCAGGGGCACTGAAGCTTTCTTT.

The chain recombines TRBV7-2 with TRBJ1-5, with 9 bases aligning to TRBD1. CDR1 is SGHTA, CDR2 FQGNSA, per germline. The CDR3 runs 16 residues. V was pared by 3 bases and J by 1 base, with 4 bases of the junction left unmatched. CDR3: CASSFTGTGSNQPQHF. DNA for the CDR3: TGTGCCAGCAGCTTCACCGGGACAGGGAGCAATCAGCCCCAGCATTTT.

The chain combines TRBV6-2 or TRBV6-3 with TRBJ2-1, with D hard to call. The germline gives CDR1 MNHEY, CDR2 SVGEGT. There are 12 residues in the CDR3. Trimming took off 6 bases at V and 10 bases at J, with 13 bases between the two ends. CDR3 bases: TGTGCCAGCAGAGAAACCAACTCGGAGCAGTTCTTC. It encodes CASRETNSEQFF.

This clonotype was seen a handful of times. The chain joins TRBV4-2 to TRBJ2-3; 10 bases fit TRBD2. The CDR3 is made up of 16 amino acids. The V gene's germline CDR1 is LGHNA and CDR2 YNFKEQ. V dropped 1 base and J dropped 1; count of bases not matched to a gene: 2. The CDR3 sequence is CASSQVLAGGTDTQYF. The CDR3 DNA is TGTGCCAGCAGCCAAGTTCTAGCGGGAGGCACAGATACGCAGTATTTT.